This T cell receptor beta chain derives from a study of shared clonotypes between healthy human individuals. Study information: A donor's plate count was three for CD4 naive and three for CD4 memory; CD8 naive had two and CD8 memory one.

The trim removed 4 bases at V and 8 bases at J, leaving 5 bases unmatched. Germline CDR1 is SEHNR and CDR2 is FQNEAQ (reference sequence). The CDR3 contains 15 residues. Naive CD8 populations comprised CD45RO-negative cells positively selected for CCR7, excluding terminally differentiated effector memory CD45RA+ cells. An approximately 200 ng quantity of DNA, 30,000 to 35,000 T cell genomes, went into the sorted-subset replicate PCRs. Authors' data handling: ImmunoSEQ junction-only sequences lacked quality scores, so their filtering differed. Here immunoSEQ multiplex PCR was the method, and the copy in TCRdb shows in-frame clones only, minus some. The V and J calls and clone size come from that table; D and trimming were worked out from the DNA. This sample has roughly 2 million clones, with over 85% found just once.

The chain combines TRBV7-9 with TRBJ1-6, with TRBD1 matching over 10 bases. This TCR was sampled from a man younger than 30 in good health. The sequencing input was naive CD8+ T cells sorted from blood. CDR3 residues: CASSSIGTGDSPLHF. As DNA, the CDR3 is TGTGCCAGCAGCTCCATAGGGACAGGGGATTCACCCCTCCACTTT.